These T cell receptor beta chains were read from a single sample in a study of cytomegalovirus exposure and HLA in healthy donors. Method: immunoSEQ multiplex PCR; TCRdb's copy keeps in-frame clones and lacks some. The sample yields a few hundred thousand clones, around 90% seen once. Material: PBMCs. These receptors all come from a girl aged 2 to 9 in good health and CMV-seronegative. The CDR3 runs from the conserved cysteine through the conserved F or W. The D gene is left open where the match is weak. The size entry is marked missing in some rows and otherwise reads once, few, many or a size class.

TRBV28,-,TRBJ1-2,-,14,TGTGCCAGCAAACCACCAGGGGACGGCTATGGCTACACCTTC,CASKPPGDGYGYTF
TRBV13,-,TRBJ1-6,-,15,TGTGCCAGCAGCTTAGGGGGGGCAGCAAATTCACCCCTCCACTTT,CASSLGGAANSPLHF
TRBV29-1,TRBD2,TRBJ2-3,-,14,TGCAGCGTTGGACTAGCGGGAGGCACAGATACGCAGTATTTT,CSVGLAGGTDTQYF
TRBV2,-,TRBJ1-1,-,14,TGTGCCAGCAGTGACAGGGCTGGGGATATTGAGGCTTTCTTT,CASSDRAGDIEAFF
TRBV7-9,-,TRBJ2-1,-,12,TGTGCCAGCAGCACTGACATCAATGAGCAGTTCTTC,CASSTDINEQFF
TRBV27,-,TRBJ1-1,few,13,TGTGCCAGCAGTGCGAGGGTGCGGACTGAAGCTTTCTTT,CASSARVRTEAFF
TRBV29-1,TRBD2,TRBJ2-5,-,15,TGCAGCGTTGTTGGGCTAGCGGGAGTCGGGGAGACCCAGTACTTC,CSVVGLAGVGETQYF
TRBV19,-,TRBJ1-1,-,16,TGTGCCAGTAGTAACCCAAGGGGGGGAACGAACACTGAAGCTTTCTTT,CASSNPRGGTNTEAFF
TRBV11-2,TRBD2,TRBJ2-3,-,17,TGTGCCAGCAGCGCAGGGCCAACTAGCGGGAGCACAGATACGCAGTATTTT,CASSAGPTSGSTDTQYF
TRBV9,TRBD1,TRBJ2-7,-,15,TGTGCCAGCAGCGAGGGGGGACAGGGCATCTACGAGCAGTACTTC,CASSEGGQGIYEQYF
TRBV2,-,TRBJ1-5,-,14,TGTGCCAGCAGTGGAAGGGGGAACTATCAGCCCCAGCATTTT,CASSGRGNYQPQHF
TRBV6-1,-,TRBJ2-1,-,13,TGTGCCAGCAGTCATCGGAGAGAGAATGAGCAGTTCTTC,CASSHRRENEQFF
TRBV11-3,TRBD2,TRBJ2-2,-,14,TGTGCCAGCAGCCCCGGGAGGGGGACCGGGGAGCTGTTTTTT,CASSPGRGTGELFF
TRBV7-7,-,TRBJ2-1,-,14,TGTGCTAGCAGCTTAAGGGACTCCGACAATGAGCAGTTCTTC,CASSLRDSDNEQFF
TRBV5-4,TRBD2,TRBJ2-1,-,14,TGTGCCAGCAGCGTGGGACTAGAAATCAATGAGCAGTTCTTC,CASSVGLEINEQFF
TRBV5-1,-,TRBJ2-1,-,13,TGCGCCAGCGTGGGGGCGAGACACAATGAGCAGTTCTTC,CASVGARHNEQFF
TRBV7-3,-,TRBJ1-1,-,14,TGTGCCAGCAGCCGGGCGGGGGGCGGAACTGAAGCTTTCTTT,CASSRAGGGTEAFF
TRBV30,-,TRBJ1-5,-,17,TGTGCCTGGAGCCACGCCCCGGCAGGGGTAGGCAATCAGCCCCAGCATTTT,CAWSHAPAGVGNQPQHF
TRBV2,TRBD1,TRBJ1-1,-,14,TGTGCCAGCAAATCACAGGGGGAGAACACTGAAGCTTTCTTT,CASKSQGENTEAFF
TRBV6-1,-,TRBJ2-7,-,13,TGTGCCAGCAGCCCAGGGGTGTTTCTCGAGCAGTACTTC,CASSPGVFLEQYF
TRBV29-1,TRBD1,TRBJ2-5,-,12,TGCAGCGTCACAGGGGACCAAGAGACCCAGTACTTC,CSVTGDQETQYF
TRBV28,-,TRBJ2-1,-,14,TGTGCCAGCAGTGCGGTAGGGGATAGCAATGAGCAGTTCTTC,CASSAVGDSNEQFF
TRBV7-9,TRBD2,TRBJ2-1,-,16,TGTGCCAGCAGCCCTAGCGGAACCAGCTCCTACAATGAGCAGTTCTTC,CASSPSGTSSYNEQFF
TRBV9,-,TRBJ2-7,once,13,TGTGCCAGCAGCGGGGGGGATTTCTACGAGCAGTACTTC,CASSGGDFYEQYF
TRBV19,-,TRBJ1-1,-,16,TGTGCCAGTAGTCCTCGTTTGGCGGGTAACAACACTGAAGCTTTCTTT,CASSPRLAGNNTEAFF
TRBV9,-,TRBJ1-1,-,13,TGTGCCAGCAGTGGGGGCGCCAACACTGAAGCTTTCTTT,CASSGGANTEAFF
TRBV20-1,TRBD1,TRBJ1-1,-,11,TGCAGTGCTACAGGGGGCCCCGAAGCTTTCTTT,CSATGGPEAFF
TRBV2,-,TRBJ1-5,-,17,TGTGCCAGCAGCCTATCCCCCCGGACAGAGAGCAATCAGCCCCAGCATTTT,CASSLSPRTESNQPQHF
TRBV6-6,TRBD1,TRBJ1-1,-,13,TGTGCCAGCAGCCCCGACAGGGTCACTGAAGCTTTCTTT,CASSPDRVTEAFF
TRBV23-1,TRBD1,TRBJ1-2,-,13,TGCGCCAGCAGCCCAACAGGGGGGACTGGCTACACCTTC,CASSPTGGTGYTF
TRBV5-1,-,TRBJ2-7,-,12,TGCGCCAGCAGGGGTGGGGCGTACGAGCAGTACTTC,CASRGGAYEQYF
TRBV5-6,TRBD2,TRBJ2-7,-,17,TGTGCCAGCAGCCCAGGGACTAGCGGGAGAATCGACTACGAGCAGTACTTC,CASSPGTSGRIDYEQYF
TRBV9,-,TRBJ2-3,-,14,TGTGCCAGCAGCGTAGCTGGGGGGAAGGATACGCAGTATTTT,CASSVAGGKDTQYF
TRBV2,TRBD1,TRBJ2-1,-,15,TGTGCCATGCGAACAGGGGTCCCGGGTATGAATGAGCAGTTCTTC,CAMRTGVPGMNEQFF
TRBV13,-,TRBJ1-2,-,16,TGTGCCAGCAGCCTAGGGCTACAGGGCCCTAACTATGGCTACACCTTC,CASSLGLQGPNYGYTF
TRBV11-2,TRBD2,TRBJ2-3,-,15,TGTGCCAGCAGTTCACTAGCGGGGCTCACAGATACGCAGTATTTT,CASSSLAGLTDTQYF
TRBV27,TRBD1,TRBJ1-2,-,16,TGTGCCAGCAGTTTCCTCACGACAGGGGAGGATACTGGCTACACCTTC,CASSFLTTGEDTGYTF
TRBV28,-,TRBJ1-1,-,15,TGTGCCAGCAGTTTATTGGGACTTATGAACACTGAAGCTTTCTTT,CASSLLGLMNTEAFF
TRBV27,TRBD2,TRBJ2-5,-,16,TGTGCCAGCAGTTTATCGTTGGGACTAGTAAAAGAGACCCAGTACTTC,CASSLSLGLVKETQYF
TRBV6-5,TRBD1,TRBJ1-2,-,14,TGTGCCAGCAGTCGGGACAGGGTCGGATATGGCTACACCTTC,CASSRDRVGYGYTF
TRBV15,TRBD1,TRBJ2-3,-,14,TGTGCCACCAACAATCGAGGGGCAGGGGGTACGCAGTATTTT,CATNNRGAGGTQYF
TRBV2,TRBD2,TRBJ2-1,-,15,TGTGCCAGCAGTGAAAGCGGGAGCCCATACAATGAGCAGTTCTTC,CASSESGSPYNEQFF
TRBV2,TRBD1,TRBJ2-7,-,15,TGTGCCAGCAGTGTCTCAGGACAGGGGTTCCACGAGCAGTACTTC,CASSVSGQGFHEQYF
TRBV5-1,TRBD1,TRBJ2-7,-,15,TGCGCCAGCAGCAAGACGGGACAGGCCGCGGGAGAGCAGTACTTC,CASSKTGQAAGEQYF